This TCR beta chain was sequenced during a study of cytomegalovirus exposure and HLA in healthy donors. Study in general: Earlier sequencing of 150 million to 200 million T cells yielded 120 million or so unique TCR beta sequences. General study results and limits: The study had only CMV serostatus as immune exposure information. When the data were analyzed later, several of the most significant clusters appeared to be linked to common viral pathogens. DRB1 had the most TCR associations and HLA-C the fewest, a later analysis found, with rates varying by HLA locus.

With respect to this clone: Antigen specificity is unknown.

PCR amplification relied on 60 Vbeta primers (plus 13 Jbeta primers). The repertoire was sequenced with immunoSEQ multiplex PCR; TCRdb's copy has only in-frame clones and lacks some. The sample carries hundreds of thousands of clones, 78% recorded once. CDR3 length equals 14 residues. The germline gives CDR1 SGHDT, CDR2 YYEEEE. V shed 4 bases and J 5 bases; nucleotides not matched to a gene: 7. The chain recombines TRBV5-6 with TRBJ2-5, with 8 positions matching TRBD2. The specimen sequenced was PBMCs. This clonotype was obtained from a male donor in good health and CMV-seronegative. Written as DNA, the CDR3 is TGTGCCAGCAGCCCAACTAGCGGATGGGAGACCCAGTACTTC. Translated: CASSPTSGWETQYF.